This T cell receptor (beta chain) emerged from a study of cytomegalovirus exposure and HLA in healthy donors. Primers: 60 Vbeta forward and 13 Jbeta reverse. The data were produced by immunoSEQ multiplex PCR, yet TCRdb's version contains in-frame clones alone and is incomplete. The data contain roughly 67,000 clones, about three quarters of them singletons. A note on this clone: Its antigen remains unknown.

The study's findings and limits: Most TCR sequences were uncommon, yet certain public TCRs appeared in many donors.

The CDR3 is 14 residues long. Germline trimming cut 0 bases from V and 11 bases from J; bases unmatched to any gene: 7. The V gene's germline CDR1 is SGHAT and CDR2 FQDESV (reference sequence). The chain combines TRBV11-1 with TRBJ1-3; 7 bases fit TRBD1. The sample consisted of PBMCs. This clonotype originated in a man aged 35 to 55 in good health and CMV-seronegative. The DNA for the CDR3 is TGTGCCAGCAGCTTAGCCCCGACAGGGCGCGCCATATATTTT. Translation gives CASSLAPTGRAIYF.